The clone carrying this T cell receptor (beta chain) has a handful of counts. Its target is unknown. This entry comes from a study of T-cell memory formation after mild COVID-19. Across the study: Clustering of TCRs was largely donor specific. Study-wide results and caveats: Later expanders leaned toward CD4+, whereas clones contracting from day 15 to 85 were balanced CD4/CD8. The authors left the SARS-CoV-2 specificity of second-wave clones peaking on day 37 unconfirmed.

V was clipped by 6 bases and J by 6 bases; unmatched bases: 2. The CDR3 has 11 amino acids. Germline loops: CDR1 SQVTM, CDR2 ANQGSEA. Using constant-segment primers, 5'RACE produced TCR alpha and TCR beta cDNA libraries carrying sample barcodes and UMIs. TCRdb re-called the 5' RACE reads with MiXCR, one entry per CDR3 protein. The sample records under 400,000 distinct CDR3 sequences, 21% being singletons. This TCR was sampled from an adult woman who had mild COVID-19 (a few samples of this study predate the infection). Cell type and time point are not known. Material: PBMCs or a T cell subset sorted from them (not recorded which). J is TRBJ1-1 and V is TRBV29-1; 9 nucleotides align to TRBD1. CDR3 bases: TGCAGCGTCGGGACAGGGCCTGAAGCTTTCTTT. This translates into CSVGTGPEAFF.